One and the same sample provided the 23 T cell receptor beta chains below, sequenced in a study of cytomegalovirus exposure and HLA in healthy donors. Data came from immunoSEQ multiplex PCR; TCRdb stores just in-frame clones and leaves some out. The sample consists of more than 95,000 clones, approximately 95% of them appearing once. The source material was PBMCs. All receptors come from a man aged 18 to 29 in good health and CMV-seronegative.

CDR3 DNA: TGTGCCAGCAGCTTAAGCGGGGATACCTACGAGCAGTACTTC. This gives the protein CASSLSGDTYEQYF. The chain employs TRBV7-2 and TRBJ2-7; 7 nucleotides match TRBD2. V gave up 2 bases and J gave up 2 bases; unmatched junction bases: 3. CDR1 is SGHTA and CDR2 is FQGNSA in the germline V gene. This CDR3 has 14 amino acids.

The V gene is TRBV19, the J gene TRBJ2-7; TRBD1 matches at 8 bases. With V trimmed by 6 bases and J by 5 bases, 3 bases remained unmatched. The length of the CDR3 is 12 residues. Germline loops: CDR1 LNHDA, CDR2 SQIVND (reference sequence). The DNA for the CDR3 is TGTGCCAGTAGGGGACAGGTCGACGAGCAGTACTTC. This translates into CASRGQVDEQYF.

This chain links TRBV16 with TRBJ1-4; D uncertain. The CDR3 is 14 residues long. Germline V lookup: CDR1 KGHSY, CDR2 FQNENV. V was clipped by 1 base and J by 8 bases, with 11 bases between them. The chain's CDR3 is CASSQFHTEEKLFF. CDR3 bases: TGTGCCAGCAGCCAATTCCACACGGAGGAAAAACTGTTTTTT.

The chain joins TRBV19 to TRBJ2-7, with TRBD1 matching 7 bases. The junction had 5 bases not matched to a gene; V was cut back by 3 bases and J by 6 bases. The CDR3 is 13 amino acids. The germline V gene has CDR1 LNHDA and CDR2 SQIVND (reference sequence). Here the CDR3 reads CASSMARGTEQYF. The CDR3 DNA sequence: TGTGCCAGTAGTATGGCCAGGGGGACCGAGCAGTACTTC.

V gene TRBV29-1 combines with J gene TRBJ2-7, with a possible D match to TRBD1 (6 bases). Germline CDR1 and CDR2: SQVTM and ANQGSEA. The V end was cut by 3 bases, the J end by 2 bases, with 8 bases between. The CDR3 has 12 amino acids. The CDR3 sequence: CSVDAGAYEQYF. The CDR3 DNA reads TGCAGCGTTGACGCAGGGGCCTACGAGCAGTACTTC.

The V gene is TRBV5-6, the J gene TRBJ1-5; no clear D. Trimming removed 1 base from V and 6 bases from J, with 20 bases in between. Germline CDR1 reads SGHDT; CDR2 reads YYEEEE. The CDR3 length is 17 residues. Here the CDR3 DNA reads TGTGCCAGCAGCTTGTGGACTGTAAGGGCTGGCGCTCAGCCCCAGCATTTT. Translation gives CASSLWTVRAGAQPQHF.

This chain uses TRBV25-1 with TRBJ2-7; D is perhaps TRBD2 (5 bases). CDR3 length equals 15 residues. V gave up 7 bases and J gave up 2 bases, with 18 bases separating them. Germline-derived CDR1 and CDR2 are MGHDK and SYGVNS. CDR3 DNA: TGTGCCAGCACCCGTTCGTCCGCTAGCCCCTACGAGCAGTACTTC. Residues: CASTRSSASPYEQYF.

CDR3 region: CALEGLAGYEQYF. In DNA, the CDR3 is TGTGCCTTGGAGGGGCTAGCGGGCTACGAGCAGTACTTC. The gene calls are TRBV30 and TRBJ2-5; 8 bases are shared with TRBD2. TRBJ2-7 matches the DNA end more closely, so the J call is doubtful. This CDR3 is 13 amino acids long. In germline, CDR1 is GTSNPN, CDR2 SVGIG (reference sequence).

The CDR3 bases are TGTGCCAGCAGTTTACAGGGGGCGCGGGGCTATGGCTACACCTTC. Protein product: CASSLQGARGYGYTF. The chain employs TRBV27 and TRBJ1-2; the match to TRBD1 covers 8 bases. V dropped 2 bases and J dropped 4; count of bases not matched to a gene: 6. Germline-derived CDR1 and CDR2 are MNHEY and SMNVEV (reference sequence). The CDR3 runs 15 residues.

The J gene is TRBJ1-1, the V gene TRBV11-2; no firm D call. The CDR3 covers 12 residues. Trimming left V 1 base short and J 6 bases short, with 6 bases between. CDR1 and CDR2 (germline): SGHAT, FQNNGV. CDR3 sequence reads: CASSLVVPEAFF. The CDR3 DNA reads TGTGCCAGCAGCTTAGTAGTGCCTGAAGCTTTCTTT.

Remarks on this clone: At one end, the junction sequence differs from germline, possibly due to a read error. The CDR3 coding sequence is TGTGCTAGCAGCCGGGACAGGTCGTCGGAGACCCAGTACTTC. Its translation: CASSRDRSSETQYF. The chain uses TRBV7-7 and TRBJ2-5, with TRBD1 matching over 8 bases. Germline V gene data show CDR1 as SSHAT and CDR2 as FNYEAQ (reference sequence). CDR3 length: 14 residues.

The genes are TRBV10-3 and TRBJ1-2, with TRBD1 as a possible D gene (6 bases). This CDR3 has 15 amino acids. The V end was cut by 0 bases, the J end by 1 base, with 9 bases between. In germline, CDR1 is ENHRY, CDR2 SYGVKD. CDR3 protein: CAISESGGDNYGYTF. For the CDR3, the DNA is TGTGCCATCAGTGAGTCAGGGGGAGATAACTATGGCTACACCTTC.

The chain carries TRBV9 and TRBJ2-5, with 11 bases lining up with TRBD2. V lost 3 bases, J lost 4 bases, and 5 bases stayed unmatched. Looked up from germline, CDR1 is SGDLS and CDR2 is YYNGEE. The CDR3 runs 15 residues. CDR3 region: CASSAIAGGGETQYF. DNA for the CDR3: TGTGCCAGCAGCGCAATAGCGGGAGGGGGAGAGACCCAGTACTTC.

In DNA form, the CDR3 reads TGTGCCAGCTCACCCGGACAGGGGAGAATGAACACTGAAGCTTTCTTT. Its translation is CASSPGQGRMNTEAFF. The chain links TRBV18 to TRBJ1-1; TRBD1 aligns across 9 bases. CDR3 length equals 16 residues. Losses at the gene ends were 3 bases for V and 0 bases for J; bases not matched to a gene: 5. Germline values: CDR1 KGHSH, CDR2 LQKENI.

This sequence joins TRBV5-1 and TRBJ1-5, with 11 nucleotides matching TRBD1. Germline V gene sequence: CDR1 SGHRS, CDR2 YFSETQ. The trim removed 3 bases at V and 7 bases at J, leaving 6 bases unmatched. This CDR3 is built from 15 residues. The CDR3 loop reads CASSWTGGKDQPQHF. CDR3 bases: TGCGCCAGCAGCTGGACAGGGGGCAAGGACCAGCCCCAGCATTTT.

The chain combines TRBV30 with TRBJ2-1, with D possibly being TRBD1 (5 bases). The CDR3 is 13 amino acids. In germline, CDR1 is GTSNPN, CDR2 SVGIG (reference sequence). With 2 bases removed from V and 10 bases from J, the gap between germline ends came to 15 bases. This CDR3 reads CAWSSQGFWEQFF. CDR3 coding DNA: TGTGCCTGGAGTTCCCAGGGCTTCTGGGAGCAGTTCTTC.

The genes are TRBV11-3 and TRBJ2-7, with D tentatively TRBD2 (5 bases). This CDR3 has 13 residues. With 5 bases removed from V and 3 bases from J, the gap between germline ends came to 11 bases. Germline assignment: CDR1 SGHNT and CDR2 YENEEA. The CDR3 DNA reads as TGTGCCAGCAGCCACGGGGATTACTACGAGCAGTACTTC. Its protein is CASSHGDYYEQYF. The entire variable domain, with the rest obtained from reference TRBV11-3 and TRBJ2-7, is as follows: EAGVVQSPRYKIIEKKQPVAFWCNPISGHNTLYWYLQNLGQGPELLIRYENEEAVDDSQLPKDRFSAERLKGVDSTLKIQPAELGDSAVYLCASSHGDYYEQYFGPGTRLTVT.

The rearrangement links TRBV5-1 to TRBJ2-7, with 7 bases that match TRBD2. The CDR3 loop spans 14 amino acids. Germline CDR1 and CDR2: SGHRS and YFSETQ. V gave up 1 base and J gave up 7 bases; unmatched junction bases: 8. CDR3 sequence (DNA): TGCGCCAGCAGCTTGAGAGCGGGATCTGGGGAGCAGTACTTC. It yields the protein CASSLRAGSGEQYF.

V usage is TRBV9 and J usage is TRBJ1-1, with TRBD1 matching 9 bases. The junction had 9 bases not matched to a gene; V was cut back by 0 bases and J by 3 bases. Germline values: CDR1 SGDLS, CDR2 YYNGEE. This CDR3 comprises 17 residues. CDR3 coding DNA: TGTGCCAGCAGCGTAGGACTCCTAGGACAGGGGTACACTGAAGCTTTCTTT. Translating gives CASSVGLLGQGYTEAFF.

CDR3 loop: CASSPGTNSYEQYF. CDR3 nucleotides: TGTGCCAGCAGCCCTGGGACTAACTCCTACGAGCAGTACTTC. The chain employs TRBV4-2 and TRBJ2-7; TRBD2 agrees at 7 bases. The CDR3 loop spans 14 amino acids. Germline assignment: CDR1 LGHNA and CDR2 YNFKEQ. V trimming: 4 bases; J trimming: 0 bases; junction bases outside the gene matches: 3.

The chain employs TRBV11-3 and TRBJ2-1, with 8 bases fitting TRBD2. The CDR3 consists of 18 residues. The V gene end was trimmed by 1 base and the J gene end by 0 bases; junction bases not matched to a gene: 8. Per germline, CDR1 SGHNT and CDR2 YENEEA. Written as DNA, the CDR3 is TGTGCCAGCAGCTTAGTGGGAACTAGCGGCAGCTCCTACAATGAGCAGTTCTTC. Amino acids: CASSLVGTSGSSYNEQFF.

This clone has just one count. This chain connects TRBV27 to TRBJ2-3, with TRBD2 matching 12 bases. Germline CDR1 MNHEY, CDR2 SMNVEV (reference sequence). The CDR3 has 16 residues. Trimming at V came to 4 bases and at J to 1 base, leaving 3 bases not matched to a gene. The CDR3 is CASSSRTSGGTDTQYF. CDR3 DNA sequence: TGTGCCAGCAGTTCACGGACTAGCGGGGGCACAGATACGCAGTATTTT.

The V and J genes are TRBV7-3 and TRBJ1-1, with D perhaps TRBD1 (5 bases). This CDR3 contains 13 residues. The germline CDR1 and CDR2 sequences are SGHTA and FQGTGA. V lost 1 base and J lost 3, with 6 bases in between. The CDR3 nucleotides are TGTGCCAGCAGCTTAAGGGGGGACACTGAAGCTTTCTTT. It encodes CASSLRGDTEAFF.